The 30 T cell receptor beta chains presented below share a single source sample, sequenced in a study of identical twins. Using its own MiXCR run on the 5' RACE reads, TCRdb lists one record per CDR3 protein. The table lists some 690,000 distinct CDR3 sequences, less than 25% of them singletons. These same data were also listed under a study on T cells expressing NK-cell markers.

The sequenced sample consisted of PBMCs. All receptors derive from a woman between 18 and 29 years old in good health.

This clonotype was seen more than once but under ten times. The CDR3: CASSQAGSSYEQYF. Written as DNA, the CDR3 is TGTGCCAGCAGCCAAGCGGGGAGCTCCTACGAGCAGTACTTC. The chain carries TRBV6-1 and TRBJ2-7, with 7 bases fitting TRBD2. Germline trimming cut 6 bases from V and 0 bases from J; bases unmatched to any gene: 5. CDR3 length: 14 amino acids. Germline assignment: CDR1 MNHNS and CDR2 SASEGT.

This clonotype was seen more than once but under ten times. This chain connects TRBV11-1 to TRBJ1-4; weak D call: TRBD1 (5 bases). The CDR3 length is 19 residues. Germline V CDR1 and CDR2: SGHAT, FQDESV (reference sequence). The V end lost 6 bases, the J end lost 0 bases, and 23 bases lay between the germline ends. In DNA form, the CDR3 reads TGTGCCAGCAGTTTGCCCCCGGCGGGGCACCGATCAACTAATGAAAAACTGTTTTTT. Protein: CASSLPPAGHRSTNEKLFF.

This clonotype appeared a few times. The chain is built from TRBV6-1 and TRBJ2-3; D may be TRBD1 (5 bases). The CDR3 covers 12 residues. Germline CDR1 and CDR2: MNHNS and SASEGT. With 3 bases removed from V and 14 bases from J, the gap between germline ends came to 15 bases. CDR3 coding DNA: TGTGCCAGCAGTGATGGGTGGGGCCGGGCGTATTTT. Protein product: CASSDGWGRAYF.

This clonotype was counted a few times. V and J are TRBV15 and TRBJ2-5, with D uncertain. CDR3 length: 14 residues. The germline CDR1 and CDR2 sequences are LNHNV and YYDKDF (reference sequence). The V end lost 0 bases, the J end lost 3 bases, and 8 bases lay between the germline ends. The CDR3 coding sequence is TGTGCCACCAGCAGAGATCTGGAGAAAGAGACCCAGTACTTC. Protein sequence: CATSRDLEKETQYF. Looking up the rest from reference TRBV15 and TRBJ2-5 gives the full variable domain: DAMVIQNPRYQVTQFGKPVTLSCSQTLNHNVMYWYQQKSSQAPKLLFHYYDKDFNNEADTPDNFQSRRPNTSFCFLDIRSPGLGDTAMYLCATSRDLEKETQYFGPGTRLLVL.

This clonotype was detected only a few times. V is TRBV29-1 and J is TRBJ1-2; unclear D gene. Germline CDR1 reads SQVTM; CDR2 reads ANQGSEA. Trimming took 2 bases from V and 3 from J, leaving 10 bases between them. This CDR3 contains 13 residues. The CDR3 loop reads CSVEPGIYYGYTF. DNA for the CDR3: TGCAGCGTTGAACCTGGAATTTACTATGGCTACACCTTC.

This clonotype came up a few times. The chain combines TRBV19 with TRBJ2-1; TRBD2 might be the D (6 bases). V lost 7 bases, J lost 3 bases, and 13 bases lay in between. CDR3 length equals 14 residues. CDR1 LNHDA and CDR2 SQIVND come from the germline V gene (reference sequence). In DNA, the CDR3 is TGTGCCAGTACTGATAGCGGAATCTACAATGAGCAGTTCTTC. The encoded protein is CASTDSGIYNEQFF.

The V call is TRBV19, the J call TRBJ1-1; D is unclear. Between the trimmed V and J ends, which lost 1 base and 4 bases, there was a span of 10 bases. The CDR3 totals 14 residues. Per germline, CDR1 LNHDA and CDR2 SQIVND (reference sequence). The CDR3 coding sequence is TGTGCCAGTAGTATAGCCGGAGCAGGCACTGAAGCTTTCTTT. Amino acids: CASSIAGAGTEAFF. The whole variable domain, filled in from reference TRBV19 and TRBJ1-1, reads DGGITQSPKYLFRKEGQNVTLSCEQNLNHDAMYWYRQDPGQGLRLIYYSQIVNDFQKGDIAEGYSVSREKKESFPLTVTSAQKNPTAFYLCASSIAGAGTEAFFGQGTRLTVV.

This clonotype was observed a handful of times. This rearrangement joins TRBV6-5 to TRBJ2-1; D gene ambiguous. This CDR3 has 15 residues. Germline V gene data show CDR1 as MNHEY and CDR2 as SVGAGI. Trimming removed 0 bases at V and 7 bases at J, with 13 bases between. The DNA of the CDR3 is TGTGCCAGCAGTTACTCGAACGGTTTGGGGAATGAGCAGTTCTTC. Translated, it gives CASSYSNGLGNEQFF.

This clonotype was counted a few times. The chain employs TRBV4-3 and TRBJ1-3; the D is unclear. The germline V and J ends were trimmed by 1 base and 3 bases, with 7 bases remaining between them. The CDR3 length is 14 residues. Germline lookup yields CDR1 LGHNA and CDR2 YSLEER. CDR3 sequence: CASSQAVGGNTIYF. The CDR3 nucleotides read TGCGCCAGCAGCCAAGCGGTTGGTGGAAACACCATATATTTT.

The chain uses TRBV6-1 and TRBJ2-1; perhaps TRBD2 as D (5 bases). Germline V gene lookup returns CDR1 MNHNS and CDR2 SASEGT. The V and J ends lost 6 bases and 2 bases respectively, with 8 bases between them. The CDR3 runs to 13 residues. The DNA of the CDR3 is TGTGCCAGCAGACTAGGTACCTACAATGAGCAGTTCTTC. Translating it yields CASRLGTYNEQFF.

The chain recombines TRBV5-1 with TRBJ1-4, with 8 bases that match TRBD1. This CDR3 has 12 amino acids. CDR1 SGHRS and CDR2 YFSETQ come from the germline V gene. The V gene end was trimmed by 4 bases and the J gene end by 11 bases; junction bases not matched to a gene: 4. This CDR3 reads CASSQQGDKLFF. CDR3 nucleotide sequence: TGCGCCAGCAGCCAACAGGGGGATAAACTGTTTTTT. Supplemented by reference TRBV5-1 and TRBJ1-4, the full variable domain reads KAGVTQTPRYLIKTRGQQVTLSCSPISGHRSVSWYQQTPGQGLQFLFEYFSETQRNKGNFPGRFSGRQFSNSRSEMNVSTLELGDSALYLCASSQQGDKLFFGSGTQLSVL.

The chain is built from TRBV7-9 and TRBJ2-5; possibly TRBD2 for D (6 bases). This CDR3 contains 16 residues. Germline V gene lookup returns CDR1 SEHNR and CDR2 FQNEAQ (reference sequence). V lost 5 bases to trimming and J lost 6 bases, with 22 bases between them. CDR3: CASSANLGLAPKTQYF. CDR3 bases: TGTGCCAGCAGCGCCAATCTGGGACTCGCGCCTAAGACCCAGTACTTC.

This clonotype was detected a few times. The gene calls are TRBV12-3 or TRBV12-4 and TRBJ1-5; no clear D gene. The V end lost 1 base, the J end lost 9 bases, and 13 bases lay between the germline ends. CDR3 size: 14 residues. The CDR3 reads CASSLDGAHRPQHF. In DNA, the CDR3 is TGTGCCAGCAGTTTAGACGGAGCCCATCGGCCCCAGCATTTT.

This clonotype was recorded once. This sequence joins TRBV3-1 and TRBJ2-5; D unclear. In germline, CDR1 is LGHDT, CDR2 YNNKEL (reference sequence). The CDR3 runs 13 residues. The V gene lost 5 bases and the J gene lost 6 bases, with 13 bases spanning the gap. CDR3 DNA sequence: TGTGCCAGCAGCAACTACCGAAGGCAGACCCAGTACTTC. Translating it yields CASSNYRRQTQYF.

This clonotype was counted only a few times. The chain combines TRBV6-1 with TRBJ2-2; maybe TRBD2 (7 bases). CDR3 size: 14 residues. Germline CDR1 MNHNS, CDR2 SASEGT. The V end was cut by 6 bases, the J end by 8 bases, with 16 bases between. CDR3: CASSRTGRGGELFF. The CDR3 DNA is TGTGCCAGCAGCAGAACAGGGAGGGGAGGGGAGCTGTTTTTT.

As DNA, the CDR3 is TGCGCCAGCAGCCAAGGCGGGACAGGTCGGTACGAGCAGTACTTC. Its translation: CASSQGGTGRYEQYF. V is TRBV4-3 and J is TRBJ2-7, with 8 bases identical to TRBD1. CDR3 length: 15 residues. V lost 1 base, J lost 4 bases, and 6 bases stayed unmatched. Per germline, CDR1 LGHNA and CDR2 YSLEER.

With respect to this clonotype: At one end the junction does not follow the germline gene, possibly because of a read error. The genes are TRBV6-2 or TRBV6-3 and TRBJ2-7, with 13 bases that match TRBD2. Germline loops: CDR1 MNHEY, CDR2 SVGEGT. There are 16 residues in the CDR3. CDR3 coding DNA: TGTGCCAGCAACCCGACTAGCGGGAGGCCTTCAGGCGAGCAGTACTTT. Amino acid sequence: CASNPTSGRPSGEQYF.

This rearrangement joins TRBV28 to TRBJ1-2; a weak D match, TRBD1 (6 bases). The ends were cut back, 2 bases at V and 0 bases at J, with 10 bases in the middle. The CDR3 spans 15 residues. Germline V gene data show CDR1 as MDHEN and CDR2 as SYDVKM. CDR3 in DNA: TGTGCCAGCAGTTTAGCCAACAGGGCTAACTATGGCTACACCTTC. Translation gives CASSLANRANYGYTF.

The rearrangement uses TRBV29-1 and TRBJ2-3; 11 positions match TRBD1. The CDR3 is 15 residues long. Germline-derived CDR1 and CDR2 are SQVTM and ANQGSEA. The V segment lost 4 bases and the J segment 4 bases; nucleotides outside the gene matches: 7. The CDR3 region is CSVALGQGGADTQYF. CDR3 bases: TGCAGCGTTGCTCTGGGACAGGGGGGCGCAGATACGCAGTATTTT.

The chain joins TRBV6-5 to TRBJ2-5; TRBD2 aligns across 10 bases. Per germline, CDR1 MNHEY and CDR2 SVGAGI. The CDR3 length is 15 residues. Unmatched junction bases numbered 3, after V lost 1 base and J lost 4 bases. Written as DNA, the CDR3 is TGTGCCAGCAGTTACTGGGCTAGCGGGGGAGAGACCCAGTACTTC. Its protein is CASSYWASGGETQYF.

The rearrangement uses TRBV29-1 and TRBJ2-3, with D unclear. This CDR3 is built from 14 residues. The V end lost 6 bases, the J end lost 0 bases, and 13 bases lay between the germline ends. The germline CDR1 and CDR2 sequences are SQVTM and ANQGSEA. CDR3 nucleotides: TGCAGCGTCGCAGGAATACAAAGCACAGATACGCAGTATTTT. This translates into CSVAGIQSTDTQYF.

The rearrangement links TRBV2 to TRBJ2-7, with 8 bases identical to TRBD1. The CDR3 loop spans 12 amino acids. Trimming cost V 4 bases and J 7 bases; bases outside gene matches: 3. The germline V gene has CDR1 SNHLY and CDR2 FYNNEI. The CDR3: CASSGTGREQYF. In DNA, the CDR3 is TGTGCCAGCAGTGGGACAGGGAGGGAGCAGTACTTC.

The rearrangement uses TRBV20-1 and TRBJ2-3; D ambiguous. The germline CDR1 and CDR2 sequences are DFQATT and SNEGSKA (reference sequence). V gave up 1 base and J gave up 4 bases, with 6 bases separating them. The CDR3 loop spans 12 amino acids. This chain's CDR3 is CSARVRADTQYF. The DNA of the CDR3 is TGCAGTGCTAGAGTCCGGGCAGATACGCAGTATTTT.

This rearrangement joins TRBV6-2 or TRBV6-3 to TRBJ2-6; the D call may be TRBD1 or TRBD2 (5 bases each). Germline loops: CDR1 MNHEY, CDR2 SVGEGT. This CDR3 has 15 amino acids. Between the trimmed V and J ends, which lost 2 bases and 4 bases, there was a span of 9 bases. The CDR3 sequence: CASSYGGGGANVLTF. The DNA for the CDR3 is TGTGCCAGCAGTTACGGGGGTGGAGGGGCCAACGTCCTGACTTTC.

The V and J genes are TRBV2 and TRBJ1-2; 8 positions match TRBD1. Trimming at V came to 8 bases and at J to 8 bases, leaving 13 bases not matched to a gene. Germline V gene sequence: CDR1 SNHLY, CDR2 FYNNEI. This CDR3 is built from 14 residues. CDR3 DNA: TGTGCCAGCCGAGCAGGGGGCCCGACGCTGGGCTACACCTTC. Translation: CASRAGGPTLGYTF.

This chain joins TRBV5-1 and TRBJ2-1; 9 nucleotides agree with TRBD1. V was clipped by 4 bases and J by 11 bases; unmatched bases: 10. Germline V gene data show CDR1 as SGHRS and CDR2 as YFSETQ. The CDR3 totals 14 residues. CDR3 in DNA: TGCGCCAGCAGCCGGGACAGGGCCACCGAGAAGCAGTTCTTC. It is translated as CASSRDRATEKQFF.

CDR3 in amino acids: CASSLGQGLGPQHF. DNA for the CDR3: TGTGCCAGCAGCTTAGGACAGGGATTAGGCCCCCAGCATTTT. The chain uses TRBV7-2 and TRBJ1-5; 7 nucleotides agree with TRBD1. Germline V gives CDR1 SGHTA, CDR2 FQGNSA. The CDR3 extends over 14 amino acids. V trimming: 1 base; J trimming: 10 bases; junction bases outside the gene matches: 7.

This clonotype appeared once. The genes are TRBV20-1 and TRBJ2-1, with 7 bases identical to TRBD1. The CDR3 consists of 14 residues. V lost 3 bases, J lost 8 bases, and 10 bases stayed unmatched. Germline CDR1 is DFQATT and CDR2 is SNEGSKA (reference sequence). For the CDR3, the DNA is TGCAGTGCTAGTAAGGGGGCGCTTGACGATGAGCAGTTCTTC. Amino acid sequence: CSASKGALDDEQFF.

The chain's CDR3 is CASLPDGAYQNEQFF. The CDR3 DNA reads as TGTGCTAGTTTACCCGATGGGGCTTATCAAAATGAGCAGTTCTTC. This chain links TRBV12-5 with TRBJ2-1; TRBD1 is a possible D gene (5 bases). The V gene lost 8 bases and the J gene lost 7 bases, with 21 bases spanning the gap. Germline CDR1 LGHNT, CDR2 FRNRAP. CDR3 length: 15 residues.

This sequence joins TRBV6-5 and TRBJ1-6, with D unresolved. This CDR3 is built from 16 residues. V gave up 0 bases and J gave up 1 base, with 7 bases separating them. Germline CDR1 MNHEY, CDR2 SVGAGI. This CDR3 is CASSYSSTSYNSPLHF. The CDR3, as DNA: TGTGCCAGCAGTTACTCCTCTACGTCCTATAATTCACCCCTCCACTTT.